Each of the 30 T cell receptor beta chains below was sequenced from the same sample in a study of T cells in Graves' hyperthyroidism and ophthalmopathy. TCR beta CDR3 regions were amplified from RNA. First-round RT-PCR of the TCR CDR3 relied on the HTBI primer set. TCRdb used MiXCR to reprocess the multiplex PCR reads, holding one entry per CDR3 protein. The repertoire holds approximately 480,000 distinct CDR3 sequences, with around 21% as singletons. Material: blood. All receptors come from a man younger than 30 with Graves' hyperthyroidism.

This clonotype was picked up many times. The genes are TRBV12-3 or TRBV12-4 and TRBJ1-2; tentatively, D is TRBD1 (6 bases). Trimming pared 6 bases from V and 6 bases from J, leaving 17 bases between. CDR3 length: 14 amino acids. CDR3 bases: TGTGCCAGCAGCAAACGCTACACAGGGAATGGCTACACCTTC. Translated, it gives CASSKRYTGNGYTF.

V is TRBV20-1 and J is TRBJ2-7, with TRBD2 matching over 10 bases. J lost 7 bases, V lost 0 bases, and 6 bases had no gene match. Germline CDR1 reads DFQATT; CDR2 reads SNEGSKA (reference sequence). CDR3 size: 14 residues. CDR3 loop: CSARDPAGGNEQYF. The DNA for the CDR3 is TGCAGTGCTAGAGATCCAGCGGGAGGGAATGAGCAGTACTTC.

This clonotype was recorded many times. The chain links TRBV6-5 to TRBJ1-1; D remains unclear. The V and J ends lost 2 bases and 0 bases respectively, with 10 bases between them. Germline V lookup: CDR1 MNHEY, CDR2 SVGAGI. CDR3 length equals 15 residues. CDR3 sequence (DNA): TGTGCCAGCAGTTACGGGCAGCCCTTGAACACTGAAGCTTTCTTT. Translated: CASSYGQPLNTEAFF.

This clonotype came up many times. The J gene is TRBJ1-1, the V gene TRBV6-2 or TRBV6-3, with D uncertain. This CDR3 is 15 amino acids long. With 3 bases removed from V and 4 bases from J, the gap between germline ends came to 15 bases. Germline CDR1 and CDR2: MNHEY and SVGEGT. The CDR3 region is CASSYDVVWGTEAFF. CDR3 nucleotide sequence: TGTGCCAGCAGTTATGACGTAGTATGGGGCACTGAAGCTTTCTTT.

This clonotype was seen a handful of times. The genes are TRBV28 and TRBJ2-2; D not resolved. V lost 3 bases and J lost 0, with 11 bases in between. CDR1 and CDR2 from the germline V gene are MDHEN and SYDVKM. The CDR3 loop spans 16 amino acids. The CDR3 spells CASSLVFSPNTGELFF. CDR3 nucleotide sequence: TGTGCCAGCAGTTTGGTCTTCTCTCCGAACACCGGGGAGCTGTTTTTT. Complete variable domain (other parts from reference TRBV28 and TRBJ2-2): DVKVTQSSRYLVKRTGEKVFLECVQDMDHENMFWYRQDPGLGLRLIYFSYDVKMKEKGDIPEGYSVSREKKERFSLILESASTNQTSMYLCASSLVFSPNTGELFFGEGSRLTVL.

This clonotype appeared many times. The rearrangement uses TRBV24-1 and TRBJ1-5; D unresolved. The V gene lost 4 bases and the J gene lost 9 bases, with 15 bases spanning the gap. CDR1 and CDR2 from the germline V gene are KGHDR and SFDVKD. The CDR3 totals 14 residues. CDR3 coding DNA: TGTGCCACCAGTGACCGACGGTCGGCGAGGCCCCAGCATTTT. Its protein is CATSDRRSARPQHF.

This clonotype was counted a few times. The V and J genes are TRBV4-1 and TRBJ1-1; TRBD1 matches at 7 bases. This CDR3 contains 14 residues. V trimming: 5 bases; J trimming: 6 bases; junction bases outside the gene matches: 9. Germline V gives CDR1 MGHRA, CDR2 YSYEKL. The CDR3 sequence is CASSSGGARSEAFF. CDR3 sequence (DNA): TGCGCCAGCAGCTCAGGGGGGGCGCGATCTGAAGCTTTCTTT.

This clonotype was recorded many times. The chain combines TRBV28 with TRBJ1-1; D not resolved. CDR1 MDHEN and CDR2 SYDVKM come from the germline V gene. The CDR3 totals 13 residues. V was trimmed by 6 bases and J by 4 bases, leaving 12 bases between them. Written as DNA, the CDR3 is TGTGCCAGCAGCCCCCTCAGGACCACTGAAGCTTTCTTT. Protein product: CASSPLRTTEAFF.

The J gene is TRBJ1-5, the V gene TRBV27, with D tentatively TRBD1 (5 bases). The CDR3 length is 15 residues. Germline lookup yields CDR1 MNHEY and CDR2 SMNVEV (reference sequence). V lost 5 bases and J lost 3, with 14 bases in between. The CDR3 here is CASSLTVYNNQPQHF. CDR3 DNA sequence: TGTGCCAGCAGTCTGACAGTTTATAACAATCAGCCCCAGCATTTT.

This clonotype appeared many times. The chain links TRBV2 to TRBJ1-2, with D unresolved. Trimming left V 6 bases short and J 8 bases short, with 13 bases between. Germline CDR1 SNHLY, CDR2 FYNNEI. The CDR3 has 12 residues. The CDR3 loop is CASREVWGGYTF. The CDR3 nucleotides read TGTGCCAGCAGGGAGGTTTGGGGAGGCTACACCTTC.

In this sample, this clonotype turned up many times. This chain links TRBV2 with TRBJ2-7, with 9 bases lining up with TRBD1. V trimming: 1 base; J trimming: 6 bases; junction bases outside the gene matches: 4. Germline V lookup: CDR1 SNHLY, CDR2 FYNNEI. The CDR3 consists of 14 residues. In DNA, the CDR3 is TGTGCCAGCAGTGAAGGGGGACAGGGACTCGAGCAGTACTTC. Translated, it gives CASSEGGQGLEQYF.

Concerning this clonotype: This clone may be a read error of a much larger clone one base away. The V call is TRBV30, the J call TRBJ1-1, with D hard to call. CDR3 length: 13 residues. Per the germline V gene, CDR1 is GTSNPN and CDR2 is SVGIG (reference sequence). The CDR3: CARSVDVNTEAFF. As DNA, the CDR3 is TGTGCCCGGAGTGTTGATGTGAACACTGAAGCTTTCTTT.

This clonotype was counted many times. The V and J genes are TRBV10-3 and TRBJ1-2, with 8 nucleotides matching TRBD1. J gave up 8 bases and V 5 bases, and 7 bases lay outside the gene matches. The germline V gene encodes CDR1 ENHRY and CDR2 SYGVKD. CDR3 size: 13 residues. CDR3 residues: CAISNLDRVGYTF. CDR3 sequence (DNA): TGTGCCATCAGTAATCTGGACAGGGTCGGCTACACCTTC.

This clonotype has ten or more counts. J is TRBJ1-5 and V is TRBV19; the D is unclear. The CDR3 has 13 residues. V was clipped by 8 bases and J by 7 bases, with 15 bases between them. In germline, CDR1 is LNHDA, CDR2 SQIVND (reference sequence). CDR3 nucleotide sequence: TGTGCCAGTCAACAAGGGAACGGGCAGCCCCAGCATTTT. As protein: CASQQGNGQPQHF.

CDR3 sequence: CASSSYGTGYGYTF. CDR3 bases: TGTGCCAGCAGTTCATATGGGACAGGCTATGGCTACACCTTC. The rearrangement uses TRBV12-3 or TRBV12-4 and TRBJ1-2; 8 bases fit TRBD1. The V segment lost 4 bases and the J segment 4 bases; nucleotides outside the gene matches: 5. The CDR3 extends over 14 amino acids.

This clonotype was observed a few times. Possible read error: a much larger clone is one base away. Without the conserved terminal phenylalanine or tryptophan, this CDR3 likely stems from a read error. This chain uses TRBV19 with TRBJ1-1; D uncertain. CDR1 and CDR2 (germline): LNHDA, SQIVND (reference sequence). V lost 6 bases to trimming and J lost 5 bases, with 10 bases between them. The CDR3 spans 12 residues. The CDR3 DNA reads as TGTGCCAGTAGCTATCGGAGGACTGAAGCTTTCCTT. Encoded protein: CASSYRRTEAFL.

The genes are TRBV6-5 and TRBJ2-2; D is perhaps TRBD1 (6 bases). V lost 2 bases, J lost 6 bases, and 13 bases lay in between. Germline V gene sequence: CDR1 MNHEY, CDR2 SVGAGI. The CDR3 loop spans 15 amino acids. DNA of the CDR3: TGTGCCAGCAGTTACCCCCCAGGGGACGCCGGGGAGCTGTTTTTT. Amino acids: CASSYPPGDAGELFF.

This clonotype has a count of ten or more. The J gene is TRBJ1-1, the V gene TRBV28; D is perhaps TRBD1 (6 bases). Germline V gene data show CDR1 as MDHEN and CDR2 as SYDVKM. This CDR3 comprises 16 residues. V was shortened by 3 bases and J by 0 bases, with 14 bases between the two germline ends. CDR3 loop: CASSFNPDSLNTEAFF. The CDR3, as DNA: TGTGCCAGCAGTTTCAACCCGGACAGCCTGAACACTGAAGCTTTCTTT.

This clonotype was detected ten times or more. The gene calls are TRBV25-1 and TRBJ2-5; 8 bases map to TRBD1. V lost 3 bases, J lost 3 bases, and 6 bases stayed unmatched. CDR1 MGHDK and CDR2 SYGVNS come from the germline V gene. There are 15 residues in the CDR3. The CDR3 region is CASSDPGTGEETQYF. In DNA form, the CDR3 reads TGTGCCAGCAGTGATCCCGGGACAGGAGAAGAGACCCAGTACTTC.

There are many counts of this clonotype. J is TRBJ2-2 and V is TRBV6-1, with D perhaps TRBD1 (6 bases). Germline V gene data show CDR1 as MNHNS and CDR2 as SASEGT. This CDR3 is built from 15 residues. V was trimmed by 1 base and J by 10 bases, leaving 16 bases between them. CDR3 DNA: TGTGCCAGCAGTGAAGGGGCAGGGGCACCGGAGGAGCTGTTTTTT. Protein sequence: CASSEGAGAPEELFF.

The rearrangement links TRBV20-1 to TRBJ1-1; 8 bases line up with TRBD1. J lost 5 bases, V lost 5 bases, and 4 bases had no gene match. Germline CDR1 is DFQATT and CDR2 is SNEGSKA (reference sequence). The length of the CDR3 is 12 residues. The DNA of the CDR3 is TGCAGTGCTTCCAGGGGGCGAACTGAAGCTTTCTTT. Translation gives CSASRGRTEAFF.

This chain uses TRBV27 with TRBJ2-7; unclear D gene. V was clipped by 3 bases and J by 2 bases, with 11 bases between them. The CDR3 extends over 14 amino acids. CDR1 is MNHEY and CDR2 is SMNVEV in the germline V gene (reference sequence). The CDR3 region is CASSLSEIPYEQYF. CDR3 in DNA: TGTGCCAGCAGTTTGTCCGAAATCCCCTACGAGCAGTACTTC.

This clonotype was detected only a few times. The V call is TRBV11-2, the J call TRBJ2-7, with D hard to call. CDR1 and CDR2 from the germline V gene are SGHAT and FQNNGV. V gave up 1 base and J gave up 5 bases, with 12 bases separating them. The CDR3 sequence is 14 residues long. The CDR3 spells CASSLGSPLNEQYF. Written as DNA, the CDR3 is TGTGCCAGCAGCTTAGGATCTCCCTTGAACGAGCAGTACTTC.

V and J are TRBV3-1 and TRBJ1-1, with 9 positions matching TRBD1. The CDR3 covers 17 residues. CDR1 LGHDT and CDR2 YNNKEL come from the germline V gene (reference sequence). J gave up 0 bases and V 4 bases, and 9 bases lay outside the gene matches. CDR3 amino acids: CASSRGQGSHMNTEAFF. In DNA, the CDR3 is TGTGCCAGCAGCCGCGGACAGGGGTCCCATATGAACACTGAAGCTTTCTTT.

Note on this clonotype: This sequence may be a read error, since a much larger clone differs from it by one base. This chain connects TRBV12-3 or TRBV12-4 to TRBJ2-2; the D is unclear. The CDR3 is made up of 14 amino acids. Deletions cut 10 bases from V and 8 bases from J, with 20 bases between. The CDR3 DNA reads TGTGCCATCAGCCCAAGGCAGGTTGCGGGGGAGCTGTTTTTT. It encodes CAISPRQVAGELFF.

This clonotype was counted between two and nine times. This CDR3 is CASSSRLPGQPEAFF. CDR3 nucleotide sequence: TGTGCCAGCAGTTCGCGTCTACCCGGTCAACCTGAAGCTTTCTTT. The chain couples TRBV27 to TRBJ1-1; D gene uncertain. This CDR3 is 15 amino acids long. V lost 4 bases and J 6 bases, leaving 18 bases between the germline ends. Looked up from germline, CDR1 is MNHEY and CDR2 is SMNVEV (reference sequence).

This clonotype occurred many times. V gene TRBV12-3 or TRBV12-4 combines with J gene TRBJ1-1, with D possibly being TRBD1 (6 bases). The CDR3 loop spans 13 amino acids. Trimming left V 6 bases short and J 11 bases short, with 19 bases between. DNA for the CDR3: TGTGCCAGCAGGTCCCGGGCCCCAGGACAGGCTTTCTTT. This gives the protein CASRSRAPGQAFF.

V is TRBV6-5 and J is TRBJ1-5; a weak D match, TRBD1 (5 bases). The CDR3 loop spans 14 amino acids. The germline V gene encodes CDR1 MNHEY and CDR2 SVGAGI. V was trimmed by 5 bases and J by 9 bases, leaving 17 bases between them. In nucleotides, the CDR3 is TGTGCCAGCAGTCACGGGCAGGGTTTAATGCCCCAGCATTTT. Amino acid sequence: CASSHGQGLMPQHF.

Ten or more counts support this clonotype. The rearrangement links TRBV28 to TRBJ2-6; 10 positions agree with TRBD1. The CDR3 is 15 amino acids. CDR1 is MDHEN, CDR2 SYDVKM, per germline. The trim removed 10 bases at V and 2 bases at J, leaving 5 bases unmatched. CDR3 DNA sequence: TGTGCCACTACGACAGGGGGCACTGGGGCCAACGTCCTGACTTTC. It specifies CATTTGGTGANVLTF.

This clonotype was seen repeatedly, ten times or more. The rearrangement links TRBV7-8 to TRBJ1-2; TRBD1 might be the D (6 bases). This CDR3 comprises 14 residues. Trimming removed 1 base at V and 6 bases at J, with 12 bases between. CDR1 is SGHVS and CDR2 is FQNEAQ in the germline V gene. The CDR3 loop is CASSLEGDWDGYTF. The CDR3 DNA is TGTGCCAGCAGCTTAGAGGGGGACTGGGATGGCTACACCTTC. The full variable domain, completed using reference TRBV7-8 and TRBJ1-2, is GAGVSQSPRYKVAKRGQDVALRCDPISGHVSLFWYQQALGQGPEFLTYFQNEAQLDKSGLPSDRFFAERPEGSVSTLKIQRTQQEDSAVYLCASSLEGDWDGYTFGSGTRLTVV.